The clone carrying this TCR beta chain was detected once. Its target is not known. V dropped 3 bases and J dropped 3 bases, with 10 bases sitting between them. Germline loops: CDR1 SGDLS, CDR2 YYNGEE. This CDR3 comprises 14 residues. In the PCR, 60 Vbeta and 13 Jbeta primers were used. The data were produced by immunoSEQ multiplex PCR, yet TCRdb's version contains in-frame clones alone and is incomplete. Of under 200,000 clones listed, around 80% were seen once; the top ten hold about 6%. The sample is drawn from a study of cytomegalovirus exposure and HLA in healthy donors. Study-wide results and limits: Analysis performed later showed TCR beta chains linked to HLA being more clonally expanded than equally common others. Roughly uniform sequencing depth across donors was assumed, possibly incorrectly.

The receptor was derived from a middle-aged man in good health and CMV-seropositive. Sequenced sample: PBMCs. This chain links TRBV9 with TRBJ2-1; D is possibly TRBD2 (6 bases). In DNA form, the CDR3 reads TGTGCCAGCAGCGGTTCTAGCGTCTACAATGAGCAGTTCTTC. Encoded protein: CASSGSSVYNEQFF.